These 14 T cell receptor beta chains share one sample of origin, sequenced in a study of shared clonotypes between healthy human individuals. Naive CD8 isolation took CD45RO-negative cells positively selected for CCR7 and excluded terminally differentiated effector memory CD45RA+ cells. TCRdb keeps only in-frame clones here, not all; method: immunoSEQ multiplex PCR. Found here are roughly 590,000 clones, roughly 96% of them singletons; the top ten hold over 0.09%. Material: naive CD8+ T cells sorted from blood. Every receptor here comes from a woman in her 30s in good health.

The rearrangement joins TRBV27 to TRBJ2-1; the D call may be TRBD1 or TRBD2 (5 bases each). V dropped 0 bases and J dropped 5 bases, with 14 bases sitting between them. The CDR3 contains 16 residues. In germline, CDR1 is MNHEY, CDR2 SMNVEV (reference sequence). In nucleotides, the CDR3 is TGTGCCAGCAGTTTATCAACCGGGGACCGACACAATGAGCAGTTCTTC. Protein product: CASSLSTGDRHNEQFF.

The genes are TRBV27 and TRBJ2-1; D possibly corresponds to TRBD2 (6 bases). There are 13 residues in the CDR3. The germline V gene has CDR1 MNHEY and CDR2 SMNVEV (reference sequence). The V end lost 7 bases, the J end lost 8 bases, and 15 bases lay between the germline ends. Here the CDR3 reads CASTTGVADEQFF. In DNA form, the CDR3 reads TGTGCCAGCACCACGGGGGTCGCGGATGAGCAGTTCTTC.

This clone appeared a single time. The rearrangement joins TRBV27 to TRBJ2-1; possible D gene TRBD2, 5 bases. CDR1 and CDR2 (germline): MNHEY, SMNVEV (reference sequence). Deletions cut 7 bases from V and 0 bases from J, with 16 bases between. The CDR3 is 16 residues long. CDR3: CASTLTNPSSYNEQFF. CDR3 DNA: TGTGCCAGCACCCTGACTAACCCTAGCTCCTACAATGAGCAGTTCTTC.

The V and J genes are TRBV9 and TRBJ1-1; D gene ambiguous. Germline CDR1 reads SGDLS; CDR2 reads YYNGEE. The CDR3 is 13 amino acids. Trimming stripped 4 bases from V and 4 bases from J, with 11 bases between. CDR3 DNA sequence: TGTGCCAGCAGCATACAGTATGCCACTGAAGCTTTCTTT. As protein: CASSIQYATEAFF.

In DNA form, the CDR3 reads TGTGCCAGCAGCGATACGTCCGGGGAGCTGTTTTTT. Translating gives CASSDTSGELFF. The chain employs TRBV5-4 and TRBJ2-2; D remains ambiguous. Trimming removed 4 bases from V and 6 bases from J, with 7 bases in between. The CDR3 extends over 12 amino acids. Germline V lookup: CDR1 SGHNT, CDR2 YYREEE (reference sequence).

The chain employs TRBV6-6 and TRBJ2-7, with TRBD2 matching over 12 bases. The germline V gene encodes CDR1 MNHNY and CDR2 SVGAGI (reference sequence). V lost 6 bases, J lost 5 bases, and 5 bases stayed unmatched. This CDR3 region has 14 residues. CDR3 sequence reads: CASSRLAGVDEQYF. The CDR3 DNA reads as TGTGCCAGCAGCAGACTAGCGGGAGTCGACGAGCAGTACTTC.

This rearrangement joins TRBV25-1 to TRBJ2-1; maybe TRBD2 (5 bases). The CDR3 runs 11 residues. The V end was cut by 6 bases, the J end by 5 bases, with 5 bases between. Per the germline V gene, CDR1 is MGHDK and CDR2 is SYGVNS. CDR3 sequence (DNA): TGTGCCAGCAGGAGGGACAATGAGCAGTTCTTC. This sequence encodes CASRRDNEQFF. Looking up the rest from reference TRBV25-1 and TRBJ2-1 gives the full variable domain: EADIYQTPRYLVIGTGKKITLECSQTMGHDKMYWYQQDPGMELHLIHYSYGVNSTEKGDLSSESTVSRIRTEHFPLTLESARPSHTSQYLCASRRDNEQFFGPGTRLTVL.

The chain recombines TRBV7-8 with TRBJ2-5; D possibly uses TRBD1 or TRBD2 (5 bases each). With the DNA end fitting TRBJ2-7 better, the J assignment may be wrong. The germline CDR1 and CDR2 sequences are SGHVS and FQNEAQ. The CDR3 is made up of 14 amino acids. CDR3 bases: TGTGCCAGCAGCTTAGAGAATGGGGGCTACGAGCAGTACTTC. Translating gives CASSLENGGYEQYF.

The chain combines TRBV13 with TRBJ2-3; 12 nucleotides agree with TRBD2. This CDR3 has 19 amino acids. Germline lookup yields CDR1 PRHDT and CDR2 FYEKMQ (reference sequence). Unmatched junction bases numbered 14, after V lost 5 bases and J lost 2 bases. DNA of the CDR3: TGTGCCAGCAGCGCCGGGACTAGCGGGCAGCGATATAACACAGATACGCAGTATTTT. Its translation: CASSAGTSGQRYNTDTQYF.

V is TRBV5-4 and J is TRBJ1-1, with D perhaps TRBD1 (6 bases). The CDR3 spans 13 residues. Between the trimmed V and J ends, which lost 0 bases and 13 bases, there was a span of 16 bases. Germline values: CDR1 SGHNT, CDR2 YYREEE (reference sequence). The CDR3: CASSLEVTGRDFF. The CDR3 coding sequence is TGTGCCAGCAGCTTGGAAGTCACAGGGAGGGATTTCTTT.

The chain couples TRBV28 to TRBJ1-1; D not certain. The CDR3 runs to 14 residues. Germline CDR1 and CDR2: MDHEN and SYDVKM. Trimming stripped 2 bases from V and 5 bases from J, with 12 bases between. The CDR3 DNA is TGTGCCAGCAGTTTAGAGCCCAGTATGACTGAAGCTTTCTTT. It is translated as CASSLEPSMTEAFF.

This chain joins TRBV5-4 and TRBJ2-5; D unresolved. CDR1 SGHNT and CDR2 YYREEE come from the germline V gene (reference sequence). The CDR3 covers 14 residues. Trimming removed 0 bases from V and 0 bases from J, with 6 bases in between. The CDR3 is CASSLDGHQETQYF. CDR3 DNA sequence: TGTGCCAGCAGCTTGGACGGGCACCAAGAGACCCAGTACTTC.

The chain combines TRBV19 with TRBJ2-1; 7 nucleotides line up with TRBD1. V shed 7 bases and J 2 bases; nucleotides not matched to a gene: 14. This CDR3 has 17 amino acids. Looked up from germline, CDR1 is LNHDA and CDR2 is SQIVND (reference sequence). The CDR3 bases are TGTGCCAGTAACCCTATGGGACAGATAAGCGCCTACAATGAGCAGTTCTTC. Translated: CASNPMGQISAYNEQFF.

The V and J genes are TRBV7-8 and TRBJ2-5; D assignment may be TRBD1 or TRBD2 (6 bases each). Trimming removed 5 bases at V and 3 bases at J, with 16 bases between. Germline V gene sequence: CDR1 SGHVS, CDR2 FQNEAQ. This CDR3 comprises 15 residues. The CDR3 DNA reads as TGTGCCAGCAGCCCTACTAGGAGGGGGGAAGAGACCCAGTACTTC. Translating it yields CASSPTRRGEETQYF. Supplemented by reference TRBV7-8 and TRBJ2-5, the full variable domain reads GAGVSQSPRYKVAKRGQDVALRCDPISGHVSLFWYQQALGQGPEFLTYFQNEAQLDKSGLPSDRFFAERPEGSVSTLKIQRTQQEDSAVYLCASSPTRRGEETQYFGPGTRLLVL.